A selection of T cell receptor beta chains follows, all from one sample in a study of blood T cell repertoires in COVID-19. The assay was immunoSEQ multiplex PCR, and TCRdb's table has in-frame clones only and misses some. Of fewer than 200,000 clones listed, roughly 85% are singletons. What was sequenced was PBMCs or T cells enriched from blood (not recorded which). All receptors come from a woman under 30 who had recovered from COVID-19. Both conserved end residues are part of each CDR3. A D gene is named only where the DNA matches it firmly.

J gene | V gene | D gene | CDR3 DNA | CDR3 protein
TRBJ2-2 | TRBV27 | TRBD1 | TGTGCCAGCAGTTGGGGACAGGGAAACACCGGGGAGCTGTTTTTT | CASSWGQGNTGELFF
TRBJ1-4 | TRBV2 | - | TGTGCCAGCAGGTTCGTCGGGGGGAAACTGTTTTTT | CASRFVGGKLFF
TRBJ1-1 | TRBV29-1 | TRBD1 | TGCAGCGTTGGGCAGGGGGCGACGAACACTGAAGCTTTCTTT | CSVGQGATNTEAFF
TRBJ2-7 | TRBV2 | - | TGTGCCCTTGGACTTATCGGCTACGAGCAGTACTTC | CALGLIGYEQYF
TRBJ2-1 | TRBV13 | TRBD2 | TGTGCCAGCAGCCCTTCCGGGACTAGCGGGGAGGTTGAGCAGTTCTTC | CASSPSGTSGEVEQFF
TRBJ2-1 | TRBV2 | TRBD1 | TGTGCCAGCAGAAGTGGGACAGGGGTCTACAATGAGCAGTTCTTC | CASRSGTGVYNEQFF
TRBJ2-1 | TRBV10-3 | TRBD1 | TGTGCCATCAGTTTAACAGGGGGCAACAACAATGAGCAGTTCTTC | CAISLTGGNNNEQFF
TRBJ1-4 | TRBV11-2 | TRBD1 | TGTGCCAGCAGCACCTACAGGGGGCGCGGGGAAAAACTGTTTTTT | CASSTYRGRGEKLFF
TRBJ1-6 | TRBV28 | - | TGTGCCAGCAGTTTGGACGGGGAGAATTCACCCCTCCACTTT | CASSLDGENSPLHF
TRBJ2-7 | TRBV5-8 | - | TGTGCCAGCAGCCTGGGGGTCGGCGGCACGACTACCTACGAGCAGTACTTC | CASSLGVGGTTTYEQYF
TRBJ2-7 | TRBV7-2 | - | TGTGCCAGCAGCTCCATTTCGCGGGGGCCCTACTCTCCCTACGAGCAGTACTTC | CASSSISRGPYSPYEQYF
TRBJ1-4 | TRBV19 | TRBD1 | TGTGCCAGTAGTATAGCCCCCCCGACAGGGAGAGGAAAACTGTTTTTT | CASSIAPPTGRGKLFF
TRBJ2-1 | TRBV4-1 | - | TGCGCCAGCAGCCAAGACGCGGGTCCTTACAATGAGCAGTTCTTC | CASSQDAGPYNEQFF
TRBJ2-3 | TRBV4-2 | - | TGTGCCAGCAGCCAAGACCTCACCGGGGGGCCCACAGATACGCAGTATTTT | CASSQDLTGGPTDTQYF